Following are 22 T cell receptor beta chains from one sample sequenced in a study of T cell clonality in common variable immunodeficiency. The data were produced by immunoSEQ multiplex PCR, yet TCRdb's version contains in-frame clones alone and is incomplete. The sample was found to contain 45,000 to 55,000 clones, and every one recurs. Sequenced input: peripheral blood mononuclear cells. The receptors originated from a person between 18 and 75 years old in good health.

This clone has ten or more counts. The missing CDR3 end, 3 residues past where the read stops, is filled in from the germline J gene. The J gene is TRBJ2-1, the V gene TRBV20-1, with 7 bases fitting TRBD2. The trim removed 1 base at V and 3 bases at J, leaving 6 bases unmatched. Germline CDR1 DFQATT, CDR2 SNEGSKA (reference sequence). The CDR3 length is 15 residues. Incomplete CDR3 DNA: TGCAGTGCTAGAGTGGCTAGCGGAATCTACAATGAG. Translated, it gives CSARVASGIYNE. The CDR3 in its entirety is CSARVASGIYNEQFF.

This clone was detected ten times or more. The read finishes 3 residues shy of the CDR3 end, and the germline J gene is used to complete it. The chain combines TRBV19 with TRBJ1-3; D is possibly TRBD1 (5 bases). V lost 3 bases, J lost 2 bases, and 8 bases lay in between. CDR3 length: 14 residues. Germline V gene sequence: CDR1 LNHDA, CDR2 SQIVND (reference sequence). The sequenced part of the CDR3 DNA is TGTGCCAGTAGTATCCAGGGCCCTGGAAACACC. This translates into CASSIQGPGNT. The complete CDR3 sequence is CASSIQGPGNTIYF.

A few counts support this clone. The observed sequence ends 3 residues before the CDR3 terminus, with the missing tail filled in from the germline J gene. The genes are TRBV20-1 and TRBJ2-7, with 10 bases fitting TRBD1. The V and J ends lost 5 bases and 2 bases, in that order; junction bases with no gene match: 3. The CDR3 contains 13 residues. Germline values: CDR1 DFQATT, CDR2 SNEGSKA (reference sequence). CDR3 in amino acids: CSAEGTGAYEQYF. The covered CDR3 bases are TGCAGTGCTGAGGGGACAGGGGCCTACGAG.

Concerning this clone itself: The observed sequence ends 3 residues before the CDR3 terminus, with the missing tail filled in from the germline J gene. The chain employs TRBV18 and TRBJ1-6; no clear D gene. V lost 3 bases and J lost 0, with 12 bases in between. The CDR3 runs 17 residues. Germline loops: CDR1 KGHSH, CDR2 LQKENI. This CDR3 is CASSPQKQSSYNSPLHF. CDR3 DNA (partial): TGTGCCAGCTCACCCCAAAAACAGAGCTCCTATAATTCACCC.

This clone was recorded at least ten times. The sequenced CDR3 bases are TGTGCCAGCAGTTTCCTCAACACC. Translation gives CASSFLNT. The complete CDR3 protein is CASSFLNTIYF. This chain uses TRBV12-3 or TRBV12-4 with TRBJ1-3; no clear D gene. Read sequence stops 3 residues before the CDR3 end, and the germline J gene provides the missing end. The CDR3 consists of 11 residues. The V end was cut by 3 bases, the J end by 7 bases, with 4 bases between.

Ten or more counts support this clone. The read ends 3 residues before the CDR3 terminus; that terminus is restored from the germline J gene. The chain joins TRBV5-1 to TRBJ2-2, with D possibly TRBD1 on 5 matching bases. Germline lookup yields CDR1 SGHRS and CDR2 YFSETQ. V dropped 0 bases and J dropped 0 bases, with 9 bases sitting between them. The CDR3 contains 16 residues. The CDR3 is CASSLGGSPNTGELFF. The CDR3 bases that were read are TGCGCCAGCAGCTTGGGGGGCAGCCCGAACACCGGGGAG.

This clone has a count of ten or more. The read terminates 3 residues ahead of where the CDR3 ends, so the germline J gene completes it. This rearrangement joins TRBV28 to TRBJ1-2; tentative D call: TRBD1 (6 bases). The V and J ends lost 4 bases and 2 bases respectively, with 14 bases between them. CDR1 is MDHEN, CDR2 SYDVKM, per germline. The CDR3 has 15 residues. CDR3 DNA, as far as it was read: TGTGCCAGCAGTTCCCCCGAGGACAGCAACTATGGC. It codes for CASSSPEDSNYG. The whole CDR3 sequence is CASSSPEDSNYGYTF.

Details on this clone: The read halts 3 residues ahead of the CDR3 end, with the missing end drawn from the germline J gene. The gene calls are TRBV19 and TRBJ2-7; tentative D call: TRBD1 (5 bases). This CDR3 spans 14 amino acids. V was clipped by 6 bases and J by 3 bases, with 15 bases between them. CDR1 and CDR2 (germline): LNHDA, SQIVND (reference sequence). The CDR3 sequence: CASSVVARGYEQYF. The part of the CDR3 DNA that was read is TGTGCCAGTAGCGTCGTGGCTAGGGGCTACGAG.

This clone has a count of ten or more. The read terminates 3 residues before the CDR3 end, so the remaining end is supplied by the germline J gene. This sequence joins TRBV5-6 and TRBJ1-4, with D possibly matching TRBD1 (6 bases). This CDR3 contains 14 residues. Trimming cost V 1 base and J 8 bases, with 12 bases left between them. The germline gives CDR1 SGHDT, CDR2 YYEEEE. CDR3 DNA (partial): TGTGCCAGCAGCTTGAAACAGGGTTTCGAAAAA. This translates into CASSLKQGFEK. The entire CDR3 sequence reads CASSLKQGFEKLFF.

This clone was counted at least ten times. The CDR3 end lies 3 residues beyond the end of the read and is filled in from the germline J gene. The chain has TRBV11-2 and TRBJ2-5; D might be TRBD1 (5 bases). This CDR3 comprises 13 residues. Germline CDR1 is SGHAT and CDR2 is FQNNGV. Trimming cost V 1 base and J 4 bases, with 7 bases left between them. The CDR3 DNA, read in part, is TGTGCCAGCAGCTTAGTAGGGGTAGAGACC. Translation gives CASSLVGVET. From start to end, the CDR3 is CASSLVGVETQYF.

This clone was picked up many times. Read sequence stops 3 residues before the CDR3 end, and the germline J gene provides the missing end. The chain employs TRBV11-3 and TRBJ1-3, with D possibly being TRBD1 (6 bases). CDR1 and CDR2 from the germline V gene are SGHNT and YENEEA. This CDR3 is 15 amino acids long. V dropped 4 bases and J dropped 2 bases, with 12 bases sitting between them. The CDR3 sequence: CASSSQGGAGNTIYF. The covered CDR3 bases are TGTGCCAGCAGCTCACAGGGAGGCGCTGGAAACACC.

This clone was picked up a small number of times. The CDR3 goes on 3 residues after the read ends, and that part is filled in from the germline J gene. This chain joins TRBV11-2 and TRBJ2-7; perhaps TRBD2 as D (6 bases). V lost 2 bases and J lost 0, with 11 bases in between. This CDR3 region has 15 residues. From germline, CDR1 is SGHAT and CDR2 FQNNGV. CDR3 sequence: CASSLRRDSSYEQYF. Incomplete CDR3 DNA: TGTGCCAGCAGCTTAAGGCGGGATAGCTCCTACGAG. Combining the CDR3 with reference TRBV11-2 and TRBJ2-7 gives the whole variable domain EAGVAQSPRYKIIEKRQSVAFWCNPISGHATLYWYQQILGQGPKLLIQFQNNGVVDDSQLPKDRFSAERLKGVDSTLKIQPAKLEDSAVYLCASSLRRDSSYEQYFGPGTRLTVT.

In the case of this clone: The sequence runs out 3 residues before the end of the CDR3; the remainder is reconstructed from the germline J gene. V is TRBV2 and J is TRBJ1-6; 7 nucleotides align to TRBD1. Germline V gene lookup returns CDR1 SNHLY and CDR2 FYNNEI. The CDR3 spans 16 residues. Losses at the gene ends were 5 bases for V and 0 bases for J; bases not matched to a gene: 4. The CDR3 region is CASSLDRSSYNSPLHF. The sequenced CDR3 bases are TGTGCCAGCAGTTTGGACAGGAGCTCCTATAATTCACCC.

A word on this clone: The read is 3 residues too short to cover the CDR3 end, so that end is filled in from the germline J gene. The chain recombines TRBV11-2 with TRBJ1-1; 8 bases are a match to TRBD1. CDR1 and CDR2 (germline): SGHAT, FQNNGV. Germline trimming cut 1 base from V and 2 bases from J; bases unmatched to any gene: 3. CDR3 length equals 15 residues. CDR3 DNA, as far as it was read: TGTGCCAGCAGCTTAGGGTCAGGGGGCAACACTGAA. As protein: CASSLGSGGNTE. The whole CDR3 protein reads CASSLGSGGNTEAFF.

This clone came up many times. The read halts 3 residues ahead of the CDR3 end, with the missing end drawn from the germline J gene. The chain combines TRBV28 with TRBJ2-1; 7 bases agree with TRBD1. Germline lookup yields CDR1 MDHEN and CDR2 SYDVKM. V dropped 6 bases and J dropped 1; count of bases not matched to a gene: 6. This CDR3 is 15 amino acids long. This CDR3 is CASRDGTESYNEQFF. CDR3 DNA, as far as it was read: TGTGCCAGCAGGGACGGGACAGAGTCCTACAATGAG.

This clone occurred many times. The missing CDR3 end, 3 residues past where the read stops, is filled in from the germline J gene. The chain links TRBV19 to TRBJ2-1, with 9 bases matching TRBD2. Germline V CDR1 and CDR2: LNHDA, SQIVND (reference sequence). Losses at the gene ends were 1 base for V and 0 bases for J; bases not matched to a gene: 4. The CDR3 length is 17 residues. The part of the CDR3 DNA that was read is TGTGCCAGTAGTATAGGAACTAGCGGGCGCTCCTACAATGAG. This translates into CASSIGTSGRSYNE. The full-length CDR3 reads as CASSIGTSGRSYNEQFF.

This clone was found many times. The read terminates 3 residues before the CDR3 end, so the remaining end is supplied by the germline J gene. The chain has TRBV20-1 and TRBJ2-1; 16 nucleotides line up with TRBD2. V lost 4 bases to trimming and J lost 9 bases; unmatched junction nucleotides: 9. The germline V gene has CDR1 DFQATT and CDR2 SNEGSKA (reference sequence). This CDR3 is built from 16 residues. The CDR3 bases that were read are TGCAGTGCTACCGGGACTAGCGGGAGGGCCTTGGTTGAG. This encodes CSATGTSGRALVE. The whole CDR3 sequence reads CSATGTSGRALVEQFF.

This clone was recorded many times. The CDR3 end lies 3 residues beyond the end of the read and is filled in from the germline J gene. The rearrangement uses TRBV5-1 and TRBJ2-7; 11 bases map to TRBD1. Germline V gene lookup returns CDR1 SGHRS and CDR2 YFSETQ. This CDR3 comprises 16 residues. The J segment lost 3 bases and the V segment lost 2 bases, leaving 7 bases of the junction unmatched. CDR3 bases read: TGCGCCAGCAGCTTAAACTCCGGGACAGGGGGCTACGAG. It translates to CASSLNSGTGGYE. In full, the CDR3 is CASSLNSGTGGYEQYF.

This clone was seen a few times. Coverage ceases 3 residues before the CDR3 finishes, and the germline J gene fills in the end. This chain uses TRBV10-2 with TRBJ2-7; tentatively, D is TRBD2 (6 bases). The V end was cut by 3 bases, the J end by 5 bases, with 14 bases between. CDR1 is WSHSY, CDR2 SAAADI, per germline. The CDR3 runs 14 residues. CDR3: CASSEFSRGNEQYF. The sequenced CDR3 bases are TGCGCCAGCAGTGAATTTTCCCGGGGGAACGAG.

This clone was picked up many times. The CDR3 loop reads CASRGQAYKPQHF. The DNA read from the CDR3 is TGTGCCAGCAGAGGACAGGCCTACAAGCCC. The chain combines TRBV27 with TRBJ1-5; 7 positions match TRBD1. The read gets to within 3 residues of the CDR3 end, and the germline J gene fills in the rest. Trimming cost V 6 bases and J 8 bases; bases outside gene matches: 7. Germline V gene sequence: CDR1 MNHEY, CDR2 SMNVEV (reference sequence). The CDR3 totals 13 residues.

This clone has ten or more counts. The read ends 3 residues early relative to the CDR3; the germline J gene fills the gap. The chain has TRBV20-1 and TRBJ1-5; no clear D gene. The V end was cut by 7 bases, the J end by 0 bases, with 13 bases between. The germline CDR1 and CDR2 sequences are DFQATT and SNEGSKA (reference sequence). The CDR3 extends over 14 amino acids. CDR3 protein: CSVTPGPSNQPQHF. The sequenced CDR3 bases are TGCAGTGTCACCCCGGGTCCTAGCAATCAGCCC.

This clone was observed many times. The read ends 3 residues shy of where the CDR3 ends; the end is completed using the germline J gene. The genes are TRBV14 and TRBJ2-5; tentatively, D is TRBD1 (5 bases). Germline V gives CDR1 SGHDN, CDR2 FVKESK. The CDR3 is 13 residues long. Trimming took off 4 bases at V and 2 bases at J, with 8 bases between the two ends. The CDR3 protein is CASSPRVQETQYF. The covered CDR3 bases are TGTGCCAGCAGCCCCAGGGTTCAAGAGACC.